This note documents a single T cell receptor (beta chain) sequence. Its antigen is still unknown. Qualities for individual bases were not recorded, and no much larger clone is one base off. Additional DNA sequences in this sample encode the identical CDR3. Receptors were amplified or captured by the immunoSEQ multiplex PCR assay. For the multiplex PCR, a mixture combining 60 forward primers for TCR Vbeta segments and 13 reverse primers for TCR Jbeta segments was used. The CDR3 region of rearranged TCR beta genes was amplified from genomic DNA with a multiplex PCR assay. The Illumina HiSeq System was used to sequence the amplified TCR beta libraries as 87-base-pair reads. In the source study's methods: Across the 600 to 700 repertoires, a later analysis counted 78 million or so unique TCR beta chains, 9.5 million to 13 million of which were shared by at least two donors. A nearest-neighbor algorithm error-corrected the raw reads and collapsed the reads into unique sequences, merging closely related sequences to remove PCR and sequencing errors. V, D and J gene segments were assigned by aligning CDR3 sequences to IMGT reference sequences. For a sequence to be retained, a match of at least six nucleotides was required to both a V gene segment and a J gene segment. A rearrangement counted as productive if the CDR3 had no stop codons and remained in frame with V and J, and every other rearrangement counted as non-productive. Following IMGT convention, CDR3 was defined as the stretch from the second conserved V-encoded cysteine to the conserved J-encoded phenylalanine. The earlier analysis of about 530 of the donors excluded any sequence lacking an unambiguous match to a single V gene segment. An earlier analysis of some 500 of the donors classified V segments as functional when productive rearrangements were above 56.7% and as segregating when the standard deviation between donors was above 5%. A statistical classification framework was built to diagnose cytomegalovirus status from the catalog of TCR beta chain sequences. V and J gene assignment, in a later analysis, came from comparing TCR nucleotide sequences with IMGT/GENE-DB human TR gene sequences. Using the TCRdist pipeline, a later analysis assigned CDR3 sequences along with most-parsimonious VDJ recombination scenarios. A later analysis defined each TCR beta chain by its CDR3 amino acid sequence plus V-gene family, and excluded reads lacking a unique V-gene family. A later analysis removed 592 highly shared, low-generation-probability nucleotide sequences to deal with suspected cross-contamination and a sequencing artifact. For each public chain, a later analysis derived a clonal expansion index from normalized ranks of inferred template counts within each repertoire. In a later analysis, generation probabilities were computed using a VDJ recombination model fitted to out-of-frame rearrangements, and the results were checked against IGoR. In a later analysis, hypergeometric tests were used to score TCR-TCR, TCR-HLA and TCR-CMV co-occurrence, with a repertoire-size bias correction applied to TCR pairs. In a later analysis, false discovery rates were estimated by permuting HLA or CMV assignments 20 times. In a later analysis, co-occurring TCRs were grouped with DBSCAN, and TCRdist sequence similarity was added when clustering was performed within HLA-allele-positive subsets. Repertoires with fewer than 30,000 or more than 120,000 public chains, plus five repertoires with anomalous nucleotide sharing, were excluded from co-occurrence clustering. TCRdb's version of the immuneACCESS table is confined to in-frame rearrangements and falls short of the full clone set. An unresolved V gene accounts for under half of the shortfall where checked; the remainder is of unknown origin. Clonal size and the V and J genes are those of that table, whereas D and trimming came from the DNA. The sample records some 140,000 clones, roughly 80% of which are singletons. The ten largest clones add up to approximately 3% of the sample.

The data originate from a study of cytomegalovirus exposure and HLA in healthy donors (TCRdb year 2017). At the level of the whole study: In an earlier analysis of some 610 of the donors, 250 to 300 Gb of sequence data and just under 120 million unique TCR beta sequences from 150 million to 200 million T cells were reported. The study aimed to test whether signatures of past pathogen exposure could be identified by cataloging public T cell receptors. The T cell repertoires of 666 subjects were profiled by immunosequencing and related to cytomegalovirus serostatus. In addition to the first cohort of 666 subjects, a separate validation cohort of 120 different subjects was used. Of the roughly 400 genotyped donors, 65% to 90% fell in the genetic ancestry cluster associated with self-reported Caucasian donors. To predict cytomegalovirus infection status, the study brought together high-throughput TCR immunosequencing, statistical association of individual TCRs with disease status, and machine learning. Among around 400 genotyped donors of the cohort, an average of approximately 250,000 unique TCR beta nucleotide sequences were sequenced per donor, around a sixth of them non-productive. Typing coverage differed by locus: A, B, C, DRB1 and DQB1 were typed in roughly 620-630 donors, DQA1 in 500 to 550, DPA1 in around 610, and DPB1 in 472. Donor age, sex, ethnicity and CMV serostatus were compiled together with the repertoire data. Class I and class II HLA loci were covered by the typing at four-digit resolution. An early release that covered fewer than 750 HLA-typed donors contained approximately 300 gigabases of sequencing data and tens of millions of unique TCR sequences. In an earlier analysis of around 540 of the donors, high-throughput TCR beta sequencing was used to judge whether each TCR beta V gene segment behaved as functional or pseudogenic. A later analysis re-examined previously published TCR beta repertoires from 500 to 700 donors and added high-resolution HLA genotyping to investigate patterns of TCR occurrence. Rather than using new phenotypic data, the later analysis identified candidate immune exposures from TCR beta sequences and from how often those sequences occurred across donors. A later genetic analysis took genome-wide SNP genotypes for about 65% of the 666 donors and used that subset as a discovery cohort. Every discovery cohort repertoire had been produced on one sequencing platform. A few DR-DQ haplotypes were handled as single units for association and clustering because linkage in the cohort was strong. Broader findings and caveats from the paper: In a later analysis, about 17,000 TCR beta sequences were associated with specific HLA alleles at a false discovery rate of 0.05. Compared with the approximately 700-donor mean, donors in an Asian-associated ancestry cluster had fewer N-insertions in productive TCRs, according to a later genetic analysis. A few of the identified cytomegalovirus-associated TCR beta chains were confirmed in vitro to be specific for cytomegalovirus antigens. Because HLA typing was missing for some donors at each locus, association tests included only the typed subset. The classifier was reported to diagnose cytomegalovirus status with high specificity and sensitivity in both the original and validation cohorts. A cluster of highly shared sequence variants was judged likely to represent a technical artifact of the sequencing pipeline. A further reported finding was that TCR beta sequences accurately predicted the HLA-A and HLA-B alleles for most subjects in the first cohort. Most TCR sequences were observed very rarely across donors, whereas some public TCRs were present in many individuals. In a later analysis, most CMV-associated TCR beta chains were found to appear HLA-restricted, with HLA associations seemingly driven largely by CMV exposure. In a later analysis, TCR association rates were found to vary across HLA loci, with the most associated TCRs seen for DRB1 alleles and the fewest for HLA-C alleles. In a later genetic analysis, a missense DCLRE1C variant was associated with V-gene and J-gene trimming of TCR beta chains, and the association was replicated in an independent cohort. When HLA alleles, especially DR and DQ, strongly co-occurred, TCR associations were difficult to assign to individual alleles. In an earlier analysis of some 540 of the donors, most TCR beta V segments appeared in productive rearrangements about 90% or about 30% of the time, broadly matching IMGT annotations. For the cohort, immune exposure information was limited to CMV serostatus. Correlated functional status among segregating V segments might reflect linkage disequilibrium, but an unknown experimental factor could not be ruled out. In a later analysis, several top co-occurrence clusters were reported to appear linked to parvovirus B19, influenza, CMV and Epstein-Barr virus. Because counts were too low, about 17 rarely observed V segments, including chromosome 9 orphons, were excluded from the earlier analysis of about 500 of the donors. The cohort was sequenced for TCR beta chains only, and without alpha or paired-chain data the features that could be detected were limited. In a later analysis, HLA-associated TCR beta chains showed more clonal expansion and lower generation probabilities than non-associated chains that were equally common. A total of 164 TCR beta chains were listed by the study as associated with cytomegalovirus. Some IMGT-functional V segments, including TRBV6-2 and TRBV6-3, could not be told apart with the 87-base-pair reads, so those segments were excluded. Roughly uniform sequencing depth across donors was assumed in presence/absence analyses, although this assumption may not hold. The authors suggested that the approach could potentially be generalized to other disease states and immunological phenotypes.

The cohort was made up of 500 to 850 healthy bone marrow donors. All cohort members were sampled while nominally healthy, although unrecorded immune exposures were likely present. The donor tested CMV seronegative, placing the donor among the approximately 400 seronegative members of the cohort. Each donor provided a peripheral blood sample, and peripheral blood mononuclear cells were used for TCR beta sequencing. The Qiagen DNeasy Blood Extraction Kit was used to extract genomic DNA from the blood cell samples. Spanning cysteine to phenylalanine, the CDR3 consists of 16 amino acids. Only the CDR3 DNA stays, 48 bases, in frame from base 1. At the junction V is shortened by 4 bases and J by 4 bases; bases outside the gene matches: 11. CDR1 and CDR2 are drawn from the germline V gene: SGHDT, YYEEEE.

Material for sequencing was PBMCs. The sequence was obtained from a female donor in good health and CMV-seronegative. The sequence joins TRBV5-6 to TRBJ2-1; 7 bases in between match TRBD2. The CDR3 here reads CASSPPTGGLYNEQFF. At the DNA level, the sequence is TGTGCCAGCAGCCCCCCAACGGGAGGCCTGTACAATGAGCAGTTCTTC.